A selection of T cell receptor beta chains follows, all from one sample in a study of blood T cell repertoires in COVID-19. Assay used: immunoSEQ multiplex PCR; TCRdb lists only in-frame clones, some missing. The profile covers about 170,000 clones, with roughly nine tenths appearing a single time and roughly 9.8% taken by the ten largest. Sequenced sample: peripheral blood. The receptors were sampled from a woman aged 60-70 years with COVID-19, enrolled during active disease. The CDR3 runs from the conserved cysteine through the conserved F or W. The order of the fields is J gene, V gene, CDR3 protein.

>TRBJ1-1|TRBV2
CASSVRDRVTEAFF
>TRBJ1-1|TRBV23-1
CASSQPGQAVLNTEAFF
>TRBJ2-1|TRBV24-1
CATSARTSGSYNEQFF
>TRBJ1-2|TRBV29-1
CSVEGGGNYGYTF
>TRBJ1-3|TRBV3-1/TRBV3-2
CASSGYRGRDGNTIYF
>TRBJ1-4|TRBV13
CASSIRTGSSNEKLFF
>TRBJ2-7|TRBV24-1
CATSDFNGDTGAYEQYF
>TRBJ1-2|TRBV28
CASSLSSYGYTF
>TRBJ2-7|TRBV27
CASRFLDRGPEQYF
>TRBJ1-5|TRBV19
CASRTGLNQPQHF
>TRBJ1-2|TRBV3-1/TRBV3-2
CASSLHRGVVYGYTF
>TRBJ1-5|TRBV5-1
CASSLEGISQPQHF
>TRBJ2-5|TRBV5-1
CASSFGTSQETQYF
>TRBJ2-7|TRBV29-1
CSVRQTHEQYF
>TRBJ2-2|TRBV19
CASSIVPGQATGELFF
>TRBJ1-4|TRBV7-2
CASSPTGGREKLFF
>TRBJ2-1|TRBV5-4
CASSLLAGGPGNEQFF
>TRBJ1-2|TRBV28
CASRVWGQGAYGYTF
>TRBJ1-3|TRBV11-3
CASSYSTGHGATIYF
>TRBJ2-7|TRBV28
CASYGGLAGYEQYF
>TRBJ2-3|TRBV27
CASSLLGGRARDTQYF
>TRBJ2-1|TRBV19
CASSMSSGNHNEQFF
>TRBJ2-2|TRBV4-2
CASSQASGLTTGELFF
>TRBJ1-1|TRBV24-1
CATSVGQGDTEAFF
>TRBJ2-7|TRBV28
CAIQDTSYEQYF